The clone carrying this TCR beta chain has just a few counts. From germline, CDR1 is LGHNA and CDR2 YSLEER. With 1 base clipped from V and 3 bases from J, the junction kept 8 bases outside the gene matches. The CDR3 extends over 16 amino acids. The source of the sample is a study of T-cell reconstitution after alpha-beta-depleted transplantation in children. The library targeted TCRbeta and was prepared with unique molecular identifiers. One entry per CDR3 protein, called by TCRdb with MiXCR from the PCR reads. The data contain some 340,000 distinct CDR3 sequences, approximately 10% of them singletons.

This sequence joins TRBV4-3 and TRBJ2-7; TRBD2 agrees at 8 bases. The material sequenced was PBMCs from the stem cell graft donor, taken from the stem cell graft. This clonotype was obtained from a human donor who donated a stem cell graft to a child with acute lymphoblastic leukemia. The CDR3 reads CASSQATSARGYEQYF. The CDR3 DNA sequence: TGCGCCAGCAGCCAAGCGACTAGCGCCAGGGGCTACGAGCAGTACTTC.